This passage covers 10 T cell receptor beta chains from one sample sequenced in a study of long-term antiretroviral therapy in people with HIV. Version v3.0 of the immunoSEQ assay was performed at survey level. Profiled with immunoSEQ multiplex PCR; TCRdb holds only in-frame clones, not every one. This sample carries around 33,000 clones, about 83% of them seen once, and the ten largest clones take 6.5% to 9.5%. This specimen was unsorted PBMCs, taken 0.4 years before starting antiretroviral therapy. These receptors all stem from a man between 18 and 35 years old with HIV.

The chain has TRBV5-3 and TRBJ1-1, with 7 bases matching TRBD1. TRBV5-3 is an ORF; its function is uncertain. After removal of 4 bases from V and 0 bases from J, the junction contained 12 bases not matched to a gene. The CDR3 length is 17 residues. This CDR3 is CARSLPPGQTMNTEAFF. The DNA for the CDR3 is TGTGCCAGAAGCCTTCCGCCGGGACAGACGATGAACACTGAAGCTTTCTTT.

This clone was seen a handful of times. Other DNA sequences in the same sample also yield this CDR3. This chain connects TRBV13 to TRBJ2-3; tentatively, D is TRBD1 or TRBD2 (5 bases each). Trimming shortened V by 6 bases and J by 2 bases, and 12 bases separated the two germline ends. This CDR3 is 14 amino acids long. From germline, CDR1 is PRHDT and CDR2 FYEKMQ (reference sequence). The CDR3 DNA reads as TGTGCCAGCAGTCGGGGACGAAACACAGATACGCAGTATTTT. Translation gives CASSRGRNTDTQYF.

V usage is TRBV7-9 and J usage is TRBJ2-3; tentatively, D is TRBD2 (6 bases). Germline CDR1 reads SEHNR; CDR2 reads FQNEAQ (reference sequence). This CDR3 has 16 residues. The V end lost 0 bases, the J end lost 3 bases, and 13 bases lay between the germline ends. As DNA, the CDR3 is TGTGCCAGCAGCTTAGCGTATGGGGGGAGAACAGATACGCAGTATTTT. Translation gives CASSLAYGGRTDTQYF.

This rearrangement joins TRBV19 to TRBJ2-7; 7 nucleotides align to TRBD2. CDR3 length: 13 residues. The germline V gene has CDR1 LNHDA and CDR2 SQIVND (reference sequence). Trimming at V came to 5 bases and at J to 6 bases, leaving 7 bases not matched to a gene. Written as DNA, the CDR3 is TGTGCCAGTAGTTGGGGCCCGGGGGGCGAGCAGTACTTC. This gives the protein CASSWGPGGEQYF.

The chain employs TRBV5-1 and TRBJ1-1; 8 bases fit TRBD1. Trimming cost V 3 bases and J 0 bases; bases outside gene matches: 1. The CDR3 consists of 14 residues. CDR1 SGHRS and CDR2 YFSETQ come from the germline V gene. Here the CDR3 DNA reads TGCGCCAGCAGCTCCAGGGGGCTGAACACTGAAGCTTTCTTT. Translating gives CASSSRGLNTEAFF.

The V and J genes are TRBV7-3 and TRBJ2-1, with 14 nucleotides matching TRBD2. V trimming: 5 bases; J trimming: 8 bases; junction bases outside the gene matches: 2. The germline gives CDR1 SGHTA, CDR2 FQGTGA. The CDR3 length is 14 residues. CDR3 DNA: TGTGCCAGCAGCATGGGACTAGCGGGGGATGAGCAGTTCTTC. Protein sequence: CASSMGLAGDEQFF. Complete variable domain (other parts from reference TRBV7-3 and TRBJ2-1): GAGVSQTPSNKVTEKGKYVELRCDPISGHTALYWYRQSLGQGPEFLIYFQGTGAADDSGLPNDRFFAVRPEGSVSTLKIQRTERGDSAVYLCASSMGLAGDEQFFGPGTRLTVL.

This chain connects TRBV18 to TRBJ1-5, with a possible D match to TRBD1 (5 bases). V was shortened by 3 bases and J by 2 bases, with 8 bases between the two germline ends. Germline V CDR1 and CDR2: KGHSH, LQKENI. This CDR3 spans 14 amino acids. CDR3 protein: CASSPQGGNQPQHF. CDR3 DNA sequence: TGTGCCAGCTCACCCCAGGGCGGCAATCAGCCCCAGCATTTT.

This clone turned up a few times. Here the CDR3 DNA reads TGTGCCAGCAGCGTAGGTCCAGGGAGCGAGCAGTACTTC. This encodes CASSVGPGSEQYF. The chain joins TRBV9 to TRBJ2-7; perhaps D is TRBD1 or TRBD2 (5 bases each). The CDR3 covers 13 residues. Germline V lookup: CDR1 SGDLS, CDR2 YYNGEE. V lost 0 bases and J lost 6, with 10 bases in between.

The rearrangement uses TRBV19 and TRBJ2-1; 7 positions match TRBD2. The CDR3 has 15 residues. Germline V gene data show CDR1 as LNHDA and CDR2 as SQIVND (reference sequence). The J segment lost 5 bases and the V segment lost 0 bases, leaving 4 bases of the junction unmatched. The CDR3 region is CASSIDGRADNEQFF. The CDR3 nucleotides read TGTGCCAGTAGTATAGATGGGAGGGCCGACAATGAGCAGTTCTTC.

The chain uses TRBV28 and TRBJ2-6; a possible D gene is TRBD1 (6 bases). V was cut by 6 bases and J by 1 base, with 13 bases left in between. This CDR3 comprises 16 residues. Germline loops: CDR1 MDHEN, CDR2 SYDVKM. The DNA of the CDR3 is TGTGCCAGCAGACTTACAGGGTTGTCTGGGGCCAACGTCCTGACTTTC. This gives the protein CASRLTGLSGANVLTF.